This T cell receptor beta chain was observed in a study of a mutant IDH1 vaccine in newly diagnosed glioma. The wider study: Males made up roughly 60% and females about 40% of treated patients, whose mean age was approximately 41 years. Receipt of radiotherapy, temozolomide, or both preceded the study, and most received both.

Germline CDR1 is GTSNPN and CDR2 is SVGIG (reference sequence). The CDR3 has 14 amino acids. Trimming left V 1 base short and J 3 bases short, with 13 bases between. Concerning this clone: The antigen is unknown.

The time point denotes: baseline, week 1 (first vaccination visit). The treatment was: pre-vaccination baseline after standard-of-care therapy. The study's findings and limits: Researchers report vaccine-induced immune responses in more than 90% of patients. Pseudoprogression apparently tracked independently of changes in top peripheral T cell clonotypes.

The data were produced by immunoSEQ multiplex PCR, yet TCRdb's version contains in-frame clones alone and is incomplete. The top ten hold just over 9% of the sample, which has 30,000 to 40,000 clones, 78% seen once. The chain employs TRBV30 and TRBJ2-7; D gene uncertain. Specimen: PBMCs, collected from a glioma patient treated with radiotherapy, temozolomide or both. This sequence originates from a middle-aged man with glioma. Some clones in this sample may be carry-over from other donors' samples. Here the CDR3 DNA reads TGTGCCTGGAGTGACCCGAGCACCATCTACGAGCAGTACTTC. Its protein is CAWSDPSTIYEQYF. Based on the CDR3 plus reference TRBV30 and TRBJ2-7, the full variable domain is SQTIHQWPATLVQPVGSPLSLECTVEGTSNPNLYWYRQAAGRGLQLLFYSVGIGQISSEVPQNLSASRPQDRQFILSSKKLLLSDSGFYLCAWSDPSTIYEQYFGPGTRLTVT.